The 20 T cell receptor beta chains listed next were all sequenced from one sample in a study of cytomegalovirus exposure and HLA in healthy donors. Use of 60 Vbeta and 13 Jbeta primers characterized the PCR. Method: immunoSEQ multiplex PCR; TCRdb's copy keeps in-frame clones and lacks some. Of some 140,000 clones detected, 75% to 85% appear once; the ten largest clones hold 7.7%. Specimen: PBMCs. Receptor source: a young man in good health and CMV-seropositive.

This clone has more than one count but fewer than ten. This chain links TRBV5-4 with TRBJ2-1, with 8 bases identical to TRBD1. Germline CDR1 reads SGHNT; CDR2 reads YYREEE (reference sequence). CDR3 length: 14 amino acids. The junction had 7 bases not matched to a gene; V was cut back by 4 bases and J by 7 bases. The CDR3 loop is CASSPDRGRNEQFF. Here the CDR3 DNA reads TGTGCCAGCAGCCCTGACAGGGGAAGAAATGAGCAGTTCTTC.

The chain joins TRBV10-1 to TRBJ2-1; D is perhaps TRBD2 (5 bases). V lost 3 bases and J lost 7, with 16 bases in between. Germline V CDR1 and CDR2: WNHNN, SYGVQD (reference sequence). CDR3 length equals 15 residues. Here the CDR3 reads CASSDGASLPNEQFF. The CDR3 nucleotides are TGCGCCAGCAGTGATGGTGCTAGCCTTCCGAATGAGCAGTTCTTC.

The gene calls are TRBV25-1 and TRBJ1-3; D not resolved. This CDR3 region has 15 residues. V lost 2 bases, J lost 3 bases, and 11 bases lay in between. Germline V gives CDR1 MGHDK, CDR2 SYGVNS. The CDR3 DNA follows: TGTGCCAGCAGTGAAACCCACCGGGTTGGAAACACCATATATTTT. This translates into CASSETHRVGNTIYF.

This chain links TRBV5-4 with TRBJ2-7, with 11 bases fitting TRBD2. Germline V gene sequence: CDR1 SGHNT, CDR2 YYREEE (reference sequence). The CDR3 runs to 15 residues. V dropped 4 bases and J dropped 3; count of bases not matched to a gene: 6. CDR3 amino acids: CASSPGTSGNYEQYF. In DNA, the CDR3 is TGTGCCAGCAGCCCAGGGACTAGCGGAAACTACGAGCAGTACTTC.

This clone was recorded only once. CDR3 nucleotides: TGCGCCAGCAGCTTGGTTGAGACGGGGACAGATACGCAGTATTTT. Amino acid sequence: CASSLVETGTDTQYF. V usage is TRBV5-1 and J usage is TRBJ2-3; weak D call: TRBD2 (5 bases). V lost 0 bases to trimming and J lost 3 bases, with 11 bases between them. Germline-derived CDR1 and CDR2 are SGHRS and YFSETQ. The CDR3 covers 15 residues.

The J gene is TRBJ1-1, the V gene TRBV6-1; D gene unclear. Germline V CDR1 and CDR2: MNHNS, SASEGT. The V gene lost 8 bases and the J gene lost 0 bases, with 16 bases spanning the gap. This CDR3 region has 15 residues. The DNA of the CDR3 is TGTGCCAGCCCCCCGCCGCCAGGTCTGAACACTGAAGCTTTCTTT. Amino acids: CASPPPPGLNTEAFF.

Only a few counts were recorded for this clone. V gene TRBV5-6 combines with J gene TRBJ1-2; 9 bases map to TRBD1. J gave up 6 bases and V 4 bases, and 13 bases lay outside the gene matches. The CDR3 has 16 residues. The V gene's germline CDR1 is SGHDT and CDR2 YYEEEE. The CDR3 sequence is CASSPGQGTGLHGYTF. The CDR3 DNA sequence: TGTGCCAGCAGCCCGGGACAGGGAACAGGATTGCATGGCTACACCTTC.

V usage is TRBV29-1 and J usage is TRBJ1-5, with 10 bases matching TRBD1. CDR1 is SQVTM, CDR2 ANQGSEA, per germline. V lost 5 bases to trimming and J lost 4 bases; unmatched junction nucleotides: 5. The CDR3 has 14 residues. CDR3 coding DNA: TGCAGCGTTAAGGGGACAGGGGATAATCAGCCCCAGCATTTT. Amino acid sequence: CSVKGTGDNQPQHF.

This clone turned up a few times. The V and J genes are TRBV7-3 and TRBJ1-1; no clear D gene. The CDR3 is 13 residues long. The germline V gene has CDR1 SGHTA and CDR2 FQGTGA. The V gene lost 2 bases and the J gene lost 4 bases, with 8 bases spanning the gap. This CDR3 reads CASSLGGITEAFF. CDR3 coding DNA: TGTGCCAGCAGCTTAGGAGGGATCACTGAAGCTTTCTTT.

The CDR3, as DNA: TGCGCCAGCAGCTCCCGGGGAAGTCCCACAGATACGCAGTATTTT. Translation gives CASSSRGSPTDTQYF. This chain connects TRBV5-1 to TRBJ2-3, with D maybe TRBD2 (5 bases). V was cut by 3 bases and J by 2 bases, with 13 bases left in between. The CDR3 runs to 15 residues. Germline assignment: CDR1 SGHRS and CDR2 YFSETQ.

This clone was observed a few times. The V call is TRBV5-1, the J call TRBJ1-1; D not resolved. This CDR3 is built from 15 residues. With 5 bases removed from V and 5 bases from J, the gap between germline ends came to 19 bases. CDR1 is SGHRS and CDR2 is YFSETQ in the germline V gene. CDR3 DNA sequence: TGCGCCAGCAGTGACACTGGGTGGAGGCAAACTGAAGCTTTCTTT. Translated: CASSDTGWRQTEAFF.

The chain has TRBV18 and TRBJ2-2; 7 nucleotides align to TRBD1. J was trimmed by 4 bases and V by 3 bases; bases with no gene match: 2. Germline assignment: CDR1 KGHSH and CDR2 LQKENI. The CDR3 length is 14 residues. CDR3 nucleotide sequence: TGTGCCAGCTCACCGGGACAGAGCACCGGGGAGCTGTTTTTT. This sequence encodes CASSPGQSTGELFF.

This clone was counted a single time. The V and J genes are TRBV27 and TRBJ2-3; possibly TRBD2 for D (6 bases). The germline V gene has CDR1 MNHEY and CDR2 SMNVEV (reference sequence). The CDR3 runs to 17 residues. V was trimmed by 6 bases and J by 0 bases, leaving 19 bases between them. Here the CDR3 reads CASSPNRGASSTDTQYF. DNA for the CDR3: TGTGCCAGCAGCCCAAATCGCGGGGCCTCGAGCACAGATACGCAGTATTTT.

The rearrangement uses TRBV6-4 and TRBJ2-7; D is unclear. This CDR3 is built from 13 residues. Germline lookup yields CDR1 MRHNA and CDR2 SNTAGT. V was pared by 5 bases and J by 0 bases, with 8 bases between. The CDR3 DNA follows: TGTGCCAGCAGTCCTATCTACTCCTACGAGCAGTACTTC. It codes for CASSPIYSYEQYF.

The chain links TRBV9 to TRBJ1-2, with 9 bases matching TRBD1. Looked up from germline, CDR1 is SGDLS and CDR2 is YYNGEE. Trimming cost V 3 bases and J 4 bases; bases outside gene matches: 7. The CDR3 totals 15 residues. For the CDR3, the DNA is TGTGCCAGCAGCGCCACAGGGGGCCCACGCTATGGCTACACCTTC. Translating it yields CASSATGGPRYGYTF.

The chain is built from TRBV7-9 and TRBJ1-4, with D perhaps matching TRBD1 (6 bases). Trimming pared 7 bases from V and 4 bases from J, leaving 16 bases between. The CDR3 length is 15 residues. The germline gives CDR1 SEHNR, CDR2 FQNEAQ (reference sequence). CDR3 in amino acids: CASTKLGGGNEKLFF. CDR3 bases: TGTGCCAGCACCAAGTTAGGGGGGGGTAATGAAAAACTGTTTTTT.

This rearrangement joins TRBV6-5 to TRBJ1-4; TRBD1 might be the D (6 bases). The CDR3 is 14 residues long. The V end was cut by 4 bases, the J end by 5 bases, with 11 bases between. The V gene's germline CDR1 is MNHEY and CDR2 SVGAGI. The CDR3 here is CASSSTGSNEKLFF. The CDR3 DNA follows: TGTGCCAGCAGTTCAACAGGGTCGAATGAAAAACTGTTTTTT.

The rearrangement links TRBV28 to TRBJ1-2; TRBD1 matches 10 bases. The CDR3 runs 13 residues. CDR1 MDHEN and CDR2 SYDVKM come from the germline V gene. J gave up 7 bases and V 6 bases, and 5 bases lay outside the gene matches. CDR3: CASRGQGYSGYTF. The CDR3 DNA sequence: TGTGCCAGCAGGGGACAGGGGTACTCTGGCTACACCTTC.

The V gene is TRBV2, the J gene TRBJ2-1; 7 bases agree with TRBD2. Losses at the gene ends were 7 bases for V and 4 bases for J; bases not matched to a gene: 7. Per the germline V gene, CDR1 is SNHLY and CDR2 is FYNNEI. This CDR3 is built from 14 residues. The CDR3 reads CASTRTRGYNEQFF. The CDR3 nucleotides are TGTGCCAGCACCCGGACTAGAGGGTACAATGAGCAGTTCTTC.

This clone has only a few counts. The chain is built from TRBV10-3 and TRBJ2-1; 8 bases are shared with TRBD2. With 6 bases clipped from V and 4 bases from J, the junction kept 14 bases outside the gene matches. There are 17 residues in the CDR3. Germline loops: CDR1 ENHRY, CDR2 SYGVKD. The CDR3 nucleotides are TGTGCCATCAGGGCTAGCGGGCCCTCAAGTCCTTACAATGAGCAGTTCTTC. Its translation is CAIRASGPSSPYNEQFF.